This note documents a single TCR beta chain sequence. The data stem from a study of blood T cell repertoires in COVID-19. Study at large: Sites across the United States, Italy and Spain contributed samples from acute and convalescent COVID-19. The cDNA or gDNA used as material had been derived from T cells, B-cell-depleted T cells, or PBMCs.

Original processing methods: Nucleated cell counts were estimated from reference gene primer amplification. Sequencing was performed with immunoSEQ multiplex PCR; in TCRdb, only in-frame clones are kept and a portion is missing. Clone size and V and J calls were adopted from that table, with D and trimming inferred from the DNA. The sample carries 100,000 to 150,000 clones, about 86% recorded once. CDR1 SGHDT and CDR2 YYEEEE come from the germline V gene. The V segment lost 4 bases and the J segment 3 bases; nucleotides outside the gene matches: 10. The CDR3 sequence is 15 residues long. Sequenced sample: peripheral blood. This receptor was taken from a man aged 65 to 85 who had recovered from COVID-19. The V and J genes are TRBV5-6 and TRBJ2-7; 7 nucleotides agree with TRBD1. The CDR3 here is CASSTTGEVNYEQYF. CDR3 DNA: TGTGCCAGCAGCACCACAGGGGAAGTAAACTACGAGCAGTACTTC.